The 30 T cell receptor beta chains in this list originate from one sample, sequenced in a study of blood T cell repertoires in COVID-19. Only in-frame clones appear in the TCRdb table, and some are missing; sequencing was by immunoSEQ multiplex PCR. The sample shows more than 90,000 clones, about 81% of them seen only once. The sample comprised peripheral blood. The receptors come from a man aged 65 to 79 with acute or convalescent COVID-19.

The V call is TRBV5-4, the J call TRBJ2-5, with TRBD2 identical over 12 bases. Germline V CDR1 and CDR2: SGHNT, YYREEE (reference sequence). V was pared by 0 bases and J by 1 base, with 4 bases of the junction left unmatched. The CDR3 is 17 residues long. In DNA, the CDR3 is TGTGCCAGCAGCTTGGACCCTAGCGGGAGGGGCCAAGAGACCCAGTACTTC. Its protein product is CASSLDPSGRGQETQYF.

The V and J genes are TRBV5-1 and TRBJ2-2, with 13 bases that match TRBD2. Germline loops: CDR1 SGHRS, CDR2 YFSETQ. The CDR3 runs 17 residues. Unmatched junction bases numbered 9, after V lost 4 bases and J lost 6 bases. CDR3 sequence reads: CASSPRTSGSGSGELFF. CDR3 DNA sequence: TGCGCCAGCAGCCCTCGGACTAGCGGGAGCGGATCCGGGGAGCTGTTTTTT. Complete variable domain (other parts from reference TRBV5-1 and TRBJ2-2): KAGVTQTPRYLIKTRGQQVTLSCSPISGHRSVSWYQQTPGQGLQFLFEYFSETQRNKGNFPGRFSGRQFSNSRSEMNVSTLELGDSALYLCASSPRTSGSGSGELFFGEGSRLTVL.

The J gene is TRBJ2-7, the V gene TRBV5-4; 8 bases agree with TRBD1. V gave up 3 bases and J gave up 1 base; unmatched junction bases: 3. This CDR3 region has 14 residues. CDR1 and CDR2 (germline): SGHNT, YYREEE (reference sequence). CDR3 bases: TGTGCCAGCAGCTCCGGGACAGGATCCTACGAGCAGTACTTC. This sequence encodes CASSSGTGSYEQYF.

This chain links TRBV7-2 with TRBJ1-2; tentative D call: TRBD1 (5 bases). Germline V gene sequence: CDR1 SGHTA, CDR2 FQGNSA. This CDR3 region has 15 residues. The V end was cut by 2 bases, the J end by 4 bases, with 14 bases between. Written as DNA, the CDR3 is TGTGCCAGCAGCTTACGGGGGGTTGGTGTCTATGGCTACACCTTC. Encoded protein: CASSLRGVGVYGYTF.

The chain has TRBV7-9 and TRBJ2-1; D unresolved. This CDR3 region has 14 residues. Trimming stripped 6 bases from V and 9 bases from J, with 18 bases between. CDR1 and CDR2 (germline): SEHNR, FQNEAQ (reference sequence). The CDR3: CASRFPGTSGEQFF. CDR3 nucleotides: TGTGCCAGCAGATTTCCCGGTACGTCGGGTGAGCAGTTCTTC. Looking up the rest from reference TRBV7-9 and TRBJ2-1 gives the full variable domain: DTGVSQNPRHKITKRGQNVTFRCDPISEHNRLYWYRQTLGQGPEFLTYFQNEAQLEKSRLLSDRFSAERPKGSFSTLEIQRTEQGDSAMYLCASRFPGTSGEQFFGPGTRLTVL.

The J gene is TRBJ2-1, the V gene TRBV11-1; D unclear. Germline assignment: CDR1 SGHAT and CDR2 FQDESV (reference sequence). CDR3 length: 13 residues. Trimming took off 1 base at V and 10 bases at J, with 11 bases between the two ends. CDR3 loop: CASSLGSGQEQFF. As DNA, the CDR3 is TGTGCCAGCAGCTTAGGGTCAGGTCAAGAGCAGTTCTTC. The full variable domain, completed using reference TRBV11-1 and TRBJ2-1, is EAEVAQSPRYKITEKSQAVAFWCDPISGHATLYWYRQILGQGPELLVQFQDESVVDDSQLPKDRFSAERLKGVDSTLKIQPAELGDSAMYLCASSLGSGQEQFFGPGTRLTVL.

The CDR3 reads CASSQGYEQYF. The CDR3 bases are TGTGCCAGCAGCCAGGGCTACGAGCAGTACTTC. V usage is TRBV2 and J usage is TRBJ2-7, with D possibly matching TRBD1 (5 bases). This CDR3 has 11 amino acids. The V end lost 6 bases, the J end lost 3 bases, and 6 bases lay between the germline ends. CDR1 is SNHLY, CDR2 FYNNEI, per germline.

For this clone: The DNA is left out, because the CDR3 cannot be placed on it with certainty; the CDR3 is given as TCRdb lists it. J is TRBJ2-5 and V is TRBV28; TRBD2, the table's D call, was not compared with the DNA. The CDR3 is made up of 15 amino acids, end residues included. Germline assignment: CDR1 MDHEN and CDR2 SYDVKM. The CDR3 reads CASSSSTSPQETQYF.

The gene calls are TRBV7-9 and TRBJ1-1; D is unresolved. Germline lookup yields CDR1 SEHNR and CDR2 FQNEAQ (reference sequence). Trimming shortened V by 1 base and J by 4 bases, and 7 bases separated the two germline ends. This CDR3 is built from 13 residues. The CDR3 loop reads CASSLGSSTEAFF. The CDR3 DNA sequence: TGTGCCAGCAGCTTAGGTTCGAGCACTGAAGCTTTCTTT.

V gene TRBV28 combines with J gene TRBJ1-1, with TRBD1 as a possible D gene (6 bases). Germline V CDR1 and CDR2: MDHEN, SYDVKM. The CDR3 covers 14 residues. The V and J ends lost 5 bases and 0 bases respectively, with 10 bases between them. For the CDR3, the DNA is TGTGCCAGCAGTACCGGACAGATGAACACTGAAGCTTTCTTT. Its translation is CASSTGQMNTEAFF.

The chain joins TRBV6-1 to TRBJ1-3; D is uncertain. Germline V gene data show CDR1 as MNHNS and CDR2 as SASEGT. V dropped 3 bases and J dropped 0 bases, with 18 bases sitting between them. The CDR3 totals 18 residues. CDR3 loop: CASSEHIKQVYSGNTIYF. The DNA for the CDR3 is TGTGCCAGCAGTGAGCATATTAAGCAAGTTTACTCTGGAAACACCATATATTTT.

The rearrangement uses TRBV11-2 and TRBJ2-1; 8 bases are a match to TRBD2. Germline values: CDR1 SGHAT, CDR2 FQNNGV. CDR3 length equals 16 residues. The V gene end was trimmed by 7 bases and the J gene end by 0 bases; junction bases not matched to a gene: 8. The DNA for the CDR3 is TGTGCCAGCACCCCAAAGCGGGGGAACTCCTACAATGAGCAGTTCTTC. Its protein product is CASTPKRGNSYNEQFF.

This chain uses TRBV6-5 with TRBJ2-5; D is perhaps TRBD2 (6 bases). CDR1 and CDR2 from the germline V gene are MNHEY and SVGAGI. This CDR3 comprises 13 residues. V lost 8 bases to trimming and J lost 9 bases, with 19 bases between them. This chain's CDR3 is CASGRGDQMAQYF. CDR3 coding DNA: TGTGCCAGCGGGCGCGGGGATCAAATGGCCCAGTACTTC.

The chain has TRBV9 and TRBJ2-2; 8 nucleotides agree with TRBD2. CDR1 is SGDLS and CDR2 is YYNGEE in the germline V gene. This CDR3 region has 17 residues. The trim removed 3 bases at V and 2 bases at J, leaving 9 bases unmatched. CDR3 sequence reads: CASSAEQTSGNTGELFF. CDR3 bases: TGTGCCAGCAGCGCTGAACAAACTAGCGGCAACACCGGGGAGCTGTTTTTT.

The rearrangement uses TRBV28 and TRBJ2-2; D might be TRBD2 (5 bases). With 6 bases removed from V and 1 base from J, the gap between germline ends came to 12 bases. Germline CDR1 reads MDHEN; CDR2 reads SYDVKM. This CDR3 has 15 residues. CDR3 region: CASRPGKGNTGELFF. CDR3 DNA sequence: TGTGCCAGCAGGCCCGGGAAAGGGAACACCGGGGAGCTGTTTTTT.

The CDR3 reads CASSVGQALYGYTF. For the CDR3, the DNA is TGTGCCAGCAGTGTCGGACAGGCGCTTTATGGCTACACCTTC. The gene calls are TRBV2 and TRBJ1-2; 7 bases line up with TRBD1. The CDR3 runs 14 residues. The junction had 7 bases not matched to a gene; V was cut back by 4 bases and J by 5 bases. Germline V gives CDR1 SNHLY, CDR2 FYNNEI. The variable domain in full, completed from reference TRBV2 and TRBJ1-2, reads EPEVTQTPSHQVTQMGQEVILRCVPISNHLYFYWYRQILGQKVEFLVSFYNNEISEKSEIFDDQFSVERPDGSNFTLKIRSTKLEDSAMYFCASSVGQALYGYTFGSGTRLTVV.

The count of this clone is one. The rearrangement uses TRBV28 and TRBJ2-1; the D is unclear. The CDR3 consists of 13 residues. Trimming removed 6 bases at V and 5 bases at J, with 11 bases between. Germline CDR1 and CDR2: MDHEN and SYDVKM. In nucleotides, the CDR3 is TGTGCCAGCAGGGCACCCAAGAACAATGAGCAGTTCTTC. This gives the protein CASRAPKNNEQFF. Full variable domain (remainder filled in from reference TRBV28 and TRBJ2-1): DVKVTQSSRYLVKRTGEKVFLECVQDMDHENMFWYRQDPGLGLRLIYFSYDVKMKEKGDIPEGYSVSREKKERFSLILESASTNQTSMYLCASRAPKNNEQFFGPGTRLTVL.

CDR3 DNA sequence: TGCGCCAGCAGATCTAGATCCGGGACTAGCGGCCAATACTCCTACGAGCAGTACTTC. Its translation: CASRSRSGTSGQYSYEQYF. J is TRBJ2-7 and V is TRBV5-1; 11 bases match TRBD2. The trim removed 5 bases at V and 0 bases at J, leaving 16 bases unmatched. Germline lookup yields CDR1 SGHRS and CDR2 YFSETQ. CDR3 length: 19 amino acids.

This chain uses TRBV6-4 with TRBJ1-1, with TRBD1 identical over 7 bases. The trim removed 0 bases at V and 0 bases at J, leaving 16 bases unmatched. CDR3 size: 20 residues. CDR1 is MRHNA and CDR2 is SNTAGT in the germline V gene. CDR3 DNA: TGTGCCAGCAGTGACTCGTCCAACTCCGGGACAGCTGACTTGAACACTGAAGCTTTCTTT. Its protein is CASSDSSNSGTADLNTEAFF.

The J gene is TRBJ1-6, the V gene TRBV11-2; D is ambiguous. V was trimmed by 5 bases and J by 4 bases, leaving 9 bases between them. Germline V CDR1 and CDR2: SGHAT, FQNNGV. The CDR3 is 14 amino acids. This chain's CDR3 is CASSAQVYNSPLHF. Here the CDR3 DNA reads TGTGCCAGCAGCGCCCAGGTTTATAATTCACCCCTCCACTTT.

The chain links TRBV29-1 to TRBJ2-7; TRBD1 might be the D (6 bases). This CDR3 is 10 amino acids long. Germline-derived CDR1 and CDR2 are SQVTM and ANQGSEA. The V end lost 6 bases, the J end lost 4 bases, and 7 bases lay between the germline ends. The CDR3 here is CSVGQYEQYF. The CDR3 DNA follows: TGCAGCGTCGGACAGTACGAGCAGTACTTC.

The chain is built from TRBV6-1 and TRBJ1-3; D is unresolved. Germline V gene sequence: CDR1 MNHNS, CDR2 SASEGT. The CDR3 is made up of 16 amino acids. Deletions cut 0 bases from V and 7 bases from J, with 16 bases between. The CDR3 DNA sequence: TGTGCCAGCAGTGAAGCGCTCCGGGGAAGTCAGAACACCATATATTTT. Encoded protein: CASSEALRGSQNTIYF.

Concerning this clone itself: The same CDR3 also results from other DNA sequences found in this sample. The CDR3 sequence is CASSQDRLAASTDTQYF. CDR3 sequence (DNA): TGTGCCAGCAGCCAAGATCGGCTAGCGGCTAGCACAGATACGCAGTATTTT. This chain uses TRBV3-1 (or the pseudogene TRBV3-2) with TRBJ2-3, with 7 positions matching TRBD2. Germline CDR1 is LGHDT and CDR2 is YNNKEL (reference sequence). This CDR3 comprises 17 residues. The V and J ends lost 0 bases and 0 bases, in that order; junction bases with no gene match: 6.

The chain employs TRBV28 and TRBJ1-2, with D uncertain. This CDR3 comprises 10 residues. V was clipped by 6 bases and J by 13 bases, with 12 bases between them. The germline V gene encodes CDR1 MDHEN and CDR2 SYDVKM. Written as DNA, the CDR3 is TGTGCCAGCAGCCACCTTGAGATCACCTTC. It encodes CASSHLEITF.

The genes are TRBV15 and TRBJ2-2; 8 bases match TRBD2. The germline CDR1 and CDR2 sequences are LNHNV and YYDKDF (reference sequence). The V and J ends lost 3 bases and 6 bases, in that order; junction bases with no gene match: 3. There are 14 residues in the CDR3. The CDR3 sequence is CATSSGRAAGELFF. DNA for the CDR3: TGTGCCACCAGCAGCGGGAGGGCCGCCGGGGAGCTGTTTTTT.

This chain connects TRBV19 to TRBJ2-1; D unclear. Between the trimmed V and J ends, which lost 3 bases and 0 bases, there was a span of 15 bases. The CDR3 spans 17 residues. CDR1 is LNHDA and CDR2 is SQIVND in the germline V gene (reference sequence). The chain's CDR3 is CASSMFTYPSSYNEQFF. CDR3 DNA sequence: TGTGCCAGTAGTATGTTCACCTACCCAAGCTCCTACAATGAGCAGTTCTTC.

This clone occurred once. The J gene is TRBJ2-2, the V gene TRBV2, with 12 nucleotides matching TRBD1. Germline V lookup: CDR1 SNHLY, CDR2 FYNNEI. V shed 6 bases, J shed 5 bases, and the junction held 7 bases outside the gene matches. This CDR3 is built from 16 residues. CDR3 nucleotide sequence: TGTGCCAGCAGGACCGGGACAGGGGGCTTTACCGGGGAGCTGTTTTTT. Its protein product is CASRTGTGGFTGELFF.

The chain employs TRBV30 and TRBJ2-1; TRBD2 might be the D (6 bases). V was clipped by 2 bases and J by 6 bases, with 17 bases between them. There are 15 residues in the CDR3. Germline V CDR1 and CDR2: GTSNPN, SVGIG (reference sequence). In DNA form, the CDR3 reads TGTGCCTGGAGTCCTCCTTCAACTAGCTCCAATGAGCAGTTCTTC. It yields the protein CAWSPPSTSSNEQFF.

V is TRBV7-8 and J is TRBJ1-5; 7 bases map to TRBD1. In germline, CDR1 is SGHVS, CDR2 FQNEAQ. The junction had 10 bases not matched to a gene; V was cut back by 1 base and J by 7 bases. This CDR3 comprises 16 residues. The CDR3 nucleotides are TGTGCCAGCAGCTTAGTGGCTTTCGAGGGGGCCCAGCCCCAGCATTTT. Translation gives CASSLVAFEGAQPQHF.

The chain has TRBV2 and TRBJ2-3; the match to TRBD1 covers 7 bases. Germline V CDR1 and CDR2: SNHLY, FYNNEI. V lost 0 bases, J lost 4 bases, and 4 bases stayed unmatched. This CDR3 spans 15 amino acids. CDR3 sequence reads: CASSEAGQAADTQYF. CDR3 nucleotides: TGTGCCAGCAGTGAAGCTGGACAGGCGGCAGATACGCAGTATTTT.